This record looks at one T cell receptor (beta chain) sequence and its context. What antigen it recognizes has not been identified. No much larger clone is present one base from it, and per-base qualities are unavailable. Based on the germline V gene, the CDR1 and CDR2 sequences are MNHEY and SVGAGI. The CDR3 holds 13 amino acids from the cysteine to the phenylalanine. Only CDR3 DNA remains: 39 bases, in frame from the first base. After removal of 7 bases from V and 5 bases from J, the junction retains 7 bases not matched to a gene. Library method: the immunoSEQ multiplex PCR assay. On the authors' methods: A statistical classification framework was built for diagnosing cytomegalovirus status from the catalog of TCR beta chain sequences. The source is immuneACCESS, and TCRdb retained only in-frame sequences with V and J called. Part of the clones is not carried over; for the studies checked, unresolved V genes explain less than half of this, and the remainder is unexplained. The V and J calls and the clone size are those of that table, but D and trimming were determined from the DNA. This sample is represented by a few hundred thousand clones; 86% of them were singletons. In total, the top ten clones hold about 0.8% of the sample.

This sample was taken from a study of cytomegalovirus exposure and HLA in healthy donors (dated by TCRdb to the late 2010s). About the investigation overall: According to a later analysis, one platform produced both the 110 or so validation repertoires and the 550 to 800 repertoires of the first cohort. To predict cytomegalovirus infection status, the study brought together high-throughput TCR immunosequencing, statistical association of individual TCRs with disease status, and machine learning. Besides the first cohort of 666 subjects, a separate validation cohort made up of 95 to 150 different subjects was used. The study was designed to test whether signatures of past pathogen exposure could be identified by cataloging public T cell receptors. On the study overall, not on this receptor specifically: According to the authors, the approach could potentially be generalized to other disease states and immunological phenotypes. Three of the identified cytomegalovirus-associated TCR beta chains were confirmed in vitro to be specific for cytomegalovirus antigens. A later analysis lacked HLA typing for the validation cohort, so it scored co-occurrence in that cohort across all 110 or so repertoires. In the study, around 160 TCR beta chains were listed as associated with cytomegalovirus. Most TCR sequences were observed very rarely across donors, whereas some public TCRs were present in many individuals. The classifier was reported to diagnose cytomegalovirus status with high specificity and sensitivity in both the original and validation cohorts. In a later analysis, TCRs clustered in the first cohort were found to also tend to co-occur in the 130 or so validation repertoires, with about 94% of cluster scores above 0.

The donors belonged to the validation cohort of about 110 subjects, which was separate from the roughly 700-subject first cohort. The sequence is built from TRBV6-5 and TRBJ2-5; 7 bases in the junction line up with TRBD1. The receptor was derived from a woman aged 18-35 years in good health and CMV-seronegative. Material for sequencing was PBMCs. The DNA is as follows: TGTGCCAGCAATCACAGGGGACGGGAGACCCAGTACTTC. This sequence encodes CASNHRGRETQYF.